This T cell receptor (beta chain) was found in a study of a mutant IDH1 vaccine in newly diagnosed glioma. Study information: Earlier treatment was radiotherapy, temozolomide, or both, with most getting both.

Worth noting for this clone: The antigen is not known.

Indicated time point: week 5, during vaccination. Doses comprised 300 ug of mutant IDH1 20-mer peptide each, plus topical imiquimod. Every donor had a new WHO grade 3 or 4 astrocytoma that was IDH1-mutant, with loss of nuclear ATRX. Trimming cost V 3 bases and J 6 bases; bases outside gene matches: 7. This CDR3 has 15 amino acids. The germline V gene encodes CDR1 SEHNR and CDR2 FQNEAQ (reference sequence). TCRdb's table, derived via immunoSEQ multiplex PCR, lists solely in-frame clones and lacks some. The profile shows about 60,000 clones, around 84% of them singletons. Study-wide results and caveats: Immune responses arising from the vaccine appeared in 90% to 95% of patients. Pseudoprogression apparently lacked any relation to changes in top peripheral T cell clonotypes.

This chain uses TRBV7-9 with TRBJ2-1; 8 bases match TRBD1. This clonotype was obtained from a woman between 45 and 65 years old with glioma. Specimen: PBMCs, collected from a glioma patient whose treatment included an IDH1 peptide vaccine. The CDR3 is CASSFNRGEGNEQFF. The CDR3 nucleotides are TGTGCCAGCAGCTTTAACAGGGGGGAAGGCAATGAGCAGTTCTTC.